The rows below give T cell receptor beta chains drawn from one sample of a study of OX40 agonist ivuxolimab in advanced cancers. Sequenced by immunoSEQ multiplex PCR; TCRdb stores in-frame clones only, minus some. The data show 40,000 to 45,000 clones, with 80% seen just once and about 4% held by the top ten. The material sequenced was CD4+ or CD8+ T cells sorted from blood, taken in a trial of the OX40 agonist ivuxolimab. These receptors were obtained from an adult with an advanced solid tumor such as melanoma, head and neck, liver or kidney cancer. Each CDR3 is given with its conserved first and last residue.

14,TRBV5-1,TRBJ1-2,CASSAWPQGNGYTF
11,TRBV30,TRBJ2-7,CAWSVGDEQYF
16,TRBV28,TRBJ1-6,CASRQGLNSYNSPLHF
11,TRBV12-5,TRBJ2-1,CASGQGNEQFF
14,TRBV6-1,TRBJ1-2,CASSRTGTGDGYTF
13,TRBV7-9,TRBJ1-4,CASVRGSREKLFF
14,TRBV7-2,TRBJ1-5,CASSSEQGTQPQHF
15,TRBV4-1,TRBJ2-3,CASSQEGGVPDTQYF
11,TRBV30,TRBJ1-1,CAWSSGHLAFF
16,TRBV19,TRBJ2-3,CASSTRTSGGMDTQYF
13,TRBV2,TRBJ1-2,CASKRQGVYGYTF
13,TRBV6-5,TRBJ1-5,CASGGGHDQPQHF
14,TRBV27,TRBJ2-1,CASSWYLAMDEQFF
14,TRBV27,TRBJ2-4,CATLGLSGKNIQYF
15,TRBV7-9,TRBJ1-2,CASSGGRELNYGYTF
16,TRBV25-1,TRBJ2-2,CASSDPYRGRTGELFF
13,TRBV28,TRBJ1-1,CASSTTHNTEAFF
12,TRBV25-1,TRBJ1-2,CASSRPPYGYTF
13,TRBV6-1,TRBJ2-5,CASMRTGTETQYF
12,TRBV27,TRBJ2-7,CASGSLAYEQYF
15,TRBV5-1,TRBJ2-2,CASSLGRSNTGELFF
16,TRBV7-2,TRBJ2-5,CASSSFGSGGQETQYF
15,TRBV19,TRBJ1-2,CASSILTGGDYGYTF
15,TRBV7-8,TRBJ2-5,CASSSPRGVQETQYF